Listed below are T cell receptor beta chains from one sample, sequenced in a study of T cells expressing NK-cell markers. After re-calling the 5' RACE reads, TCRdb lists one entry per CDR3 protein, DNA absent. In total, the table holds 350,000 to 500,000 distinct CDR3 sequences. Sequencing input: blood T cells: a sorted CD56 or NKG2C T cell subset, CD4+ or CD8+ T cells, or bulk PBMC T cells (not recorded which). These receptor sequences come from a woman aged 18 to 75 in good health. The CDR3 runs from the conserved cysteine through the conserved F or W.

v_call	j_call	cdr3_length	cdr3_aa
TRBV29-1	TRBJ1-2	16	CSVEWRVGQGNYGYTF
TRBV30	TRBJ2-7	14	CAWSPGTGSYEQYF
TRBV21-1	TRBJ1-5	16	CASSGVGTGRGQPQHF
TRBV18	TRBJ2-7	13	CASSFDRGSEQYF
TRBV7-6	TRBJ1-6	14	CASSSGQGNSPLHF
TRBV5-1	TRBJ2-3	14	CASSETPGTDTQYF
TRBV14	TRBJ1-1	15	CASSQVWGLHTEAFF
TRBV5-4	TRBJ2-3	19	CASSLGGASGWLSTDTQYF
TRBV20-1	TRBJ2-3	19	CSARDSSGRAGTGTDTQYF
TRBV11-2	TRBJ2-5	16	CASSEGLFKYQETQYF
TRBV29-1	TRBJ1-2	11	CSVRRGGGYTF
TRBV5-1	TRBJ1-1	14	CASSLQGRNTEAFF
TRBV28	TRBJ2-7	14	CASSRPQATYEQYF
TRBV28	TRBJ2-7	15	CASSFLTGSSYEQYF
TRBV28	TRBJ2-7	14	CASSRGGREYEQYF
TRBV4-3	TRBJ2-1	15	CASSHSGSFYNEQFF
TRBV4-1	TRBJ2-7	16	CASSQDSFSPGYEQYF
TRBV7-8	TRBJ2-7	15	CASSIGQTNGYEQYF
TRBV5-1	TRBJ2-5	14	CASSSLAGQETQYF
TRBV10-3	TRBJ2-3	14	CAISESGRSDTQYF
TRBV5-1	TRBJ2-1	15	CASSLGGQGFDEQFF
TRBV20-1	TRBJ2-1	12	CSAPDLANEQFF
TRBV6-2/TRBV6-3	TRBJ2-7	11	CASSYDREQYF
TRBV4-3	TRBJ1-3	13	CASSQEVPNTIYF
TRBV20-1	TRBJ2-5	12	CSASLGIKTQYF
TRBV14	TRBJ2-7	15	CASSQGYTYGYEQYF
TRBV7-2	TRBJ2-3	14	CASTAEGFTDTQYF
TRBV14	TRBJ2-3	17	CASSQPGTGVITDTQYF
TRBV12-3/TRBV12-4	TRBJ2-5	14	CASTSGGSQETQYF
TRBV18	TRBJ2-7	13	CASSPGGRNEQYF
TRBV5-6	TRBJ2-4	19	CASSLGGWGISLAKNIQYF
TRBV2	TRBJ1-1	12	CASNSVWAEAFF
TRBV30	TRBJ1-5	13	CAWSVSRNQPQHF
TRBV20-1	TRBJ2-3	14	CSARSSRSTDTQYF
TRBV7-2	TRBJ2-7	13	CASSPGVSYEQYF
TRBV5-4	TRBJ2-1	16	CASSLESGGGANEQFF
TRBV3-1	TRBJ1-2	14	CASSQDWGDYGYTF
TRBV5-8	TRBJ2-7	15	CASSLGSWGTYELYF
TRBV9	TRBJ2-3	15	CASSVATGTGDTQYF
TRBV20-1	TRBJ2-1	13	CSARGRRETEQFF